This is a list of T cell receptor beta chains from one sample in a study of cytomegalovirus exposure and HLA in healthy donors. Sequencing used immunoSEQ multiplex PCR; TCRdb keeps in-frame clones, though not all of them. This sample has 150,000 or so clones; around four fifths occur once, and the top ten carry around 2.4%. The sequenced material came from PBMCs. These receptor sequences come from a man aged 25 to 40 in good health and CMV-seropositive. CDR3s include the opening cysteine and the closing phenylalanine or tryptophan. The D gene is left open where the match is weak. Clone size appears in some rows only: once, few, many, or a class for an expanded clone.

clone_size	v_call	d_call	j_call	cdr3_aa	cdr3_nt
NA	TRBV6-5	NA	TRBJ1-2	CASSSEAGALNYGYTF	TGTGCCAGCAGTTCGGAGGCAGGGGCGTTAAACTATGGCTACACCTTC
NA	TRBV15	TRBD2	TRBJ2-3	CATSRGFAGGYTDTQYF	TGTGCCACCAGCAGAGGCTTTGCGGGGGGATACACAGATACGCAGTATTTT
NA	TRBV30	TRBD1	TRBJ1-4	CAWSVGDRGPFLGKLFF	TGTGCCTGGAGTGTAGGCGACAGGGGCCCCTTTTTGGGAAAACTGTTTTTT
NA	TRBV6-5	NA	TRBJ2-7	CASRHTSSYEQYF	TGTGCCAGCAGGCATACTAGCTCCTACGAGCAGTACTTC
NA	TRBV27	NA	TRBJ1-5	CASSGGGEGQPQHF	TGTGCCAGCAGCGGCGGGGGCGAGGGGCAGCCCCAGCATTTT
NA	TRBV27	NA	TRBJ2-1	CASSFSSYNEQFF	TGTGCCAGCAGTTTCAGCTCCTACAATGAGCAGTTCTTC
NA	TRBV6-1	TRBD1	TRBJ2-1	CASRPRGGLNEQFF	TGTGCCAGCAGACCGAGAGGGGGCCTCAATGAGCAGTTCTTC
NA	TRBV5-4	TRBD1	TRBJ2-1	CASSRGTGTYNEQFF	TGTGCCAGCAGCCGAGGGACAGGAACATACAATGAGCAGTTCTTC
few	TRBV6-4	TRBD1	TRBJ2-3	CASSLGQGESTDTQYF	TGTGCCAGCAGCCTCGGACAGGGGGAAAGCACAGATACGCAGTATTTT
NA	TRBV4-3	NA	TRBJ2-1	CASSQGRGNEQFF	TGCGCCAGCAGCCAAGGCAGGGGCAATGAGCAGTTCTTC
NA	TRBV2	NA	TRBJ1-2	CASLSTGGGYGYTF	TGTGCCAGCCTTTCTACGGGAGGTGGCTATGGCTACACCTTC
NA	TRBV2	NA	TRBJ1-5	CASSVRDSNSNQPQHF	TGTGCCAGCAGCGTCCGGGATTCGAATAGCAATCAGCCCCAGCATTTT
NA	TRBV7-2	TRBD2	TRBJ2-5	CASSLVGTSGGGETQYF	TGTGCCAGCAGCTTAGTTGGGACTAGCGGGGGTGGAGAGACCCAGTACTTC
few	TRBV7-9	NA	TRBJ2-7	CASRPGTYYEQYF	TGTGCCAGCAGACCTGGGACTTACTACGAGCAGTACTTC
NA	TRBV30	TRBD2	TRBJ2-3	CAWSVPGLAADTQYF	TGTGCCTGGAGTGTCCCGGGACTAGCAGCGGATACGCAGTATTTT
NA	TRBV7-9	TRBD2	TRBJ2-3	CASSRWGEGHKYF	TGTGCCAGCAGCCGATGGGGGGAGGGCCATAAGTATTTT
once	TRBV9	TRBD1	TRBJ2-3	CASSVEGAVGTDTQYF	TGTGCCAGCAGCGTAGAGGGGGCGGTGGGCACAGATACGCAGTATTTT
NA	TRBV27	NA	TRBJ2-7	CASSLMTGWGYEQYF	TGTGCCAGCAGTTTGATGACAGGCTGGGGTTACGAGCAGTACTTC
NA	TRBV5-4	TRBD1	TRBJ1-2	CASRRQGAANYGYTF	TGTGCCAGCAGAAGACAGGGGGCTGCTAACTATGGCTACACCTTC
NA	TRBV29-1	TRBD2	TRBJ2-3	CSVSGGESTDTQYF	TGCAGCGTTAGCGGGGGGGAAAGCACAGATACGCAGTATTTT
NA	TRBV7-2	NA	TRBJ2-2	CASSLSPGELFF	TGTGCCAGCAGCCTAAGTCCCGGGGAGCTGTTTTTT
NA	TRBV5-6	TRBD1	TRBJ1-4	CASSLKTGTAWGEKLFF	TGTGCCAGCAGCTTGAAGACCGGGACAGCCTGGGGTGAAAAACTGTTTTTT